This TCR beta chain was sequenced in a study of CD8 T cells in ankylosing spondylitis. Study-wide results and caveats: Researchers reportedly found disease-linked clones significantly enriched in matched ankylosing spondylitis synovial fluid.

Libraries for TCR beta were made by quantitative 5'-RACE with molecular barcodes. TCRdb fed the 5' RACE reads into MiXCR, producing one record per CDR3 protein. The sample includes some 130,000 distinct CDR3 sequences, about 7.3% of them seen just once. This CDR3 is built from 18 residues. Germline CDR1 and CDR2: LGHDT and YNNKEL (reference sequence). A few counts support this clonotype. Its antigen remains unidentified. One base away lies a much larger clone, so this may be a sequencing read error. This sequence joins TRBV3-1 and TRBJ2-1, with 11 bases that match TRBD2. Sequences were obtained from blood, either unsorted or a sorted T cell fraction (not recorded which). The sequence was collected from a female donor with ankylosing spondylitis or in good health (not recorded which). The CDR3 DNA reads TGTGCCACCAGCCAGATCGGCCTAGCGGGGGGTAAGGAAAATGAGCAGTTCTTC. Protein: CATSQIGLAGGKENEQFF.